The 8 T cell receptor beta chains presented below share a single source sample, sequenced in a study of T cells after yellow fever vaccination. MiXCR was run by TCRdb on the 5' RACE reads, yielding one entry per CDR3 protein. The sample includes around 46,000 distinct CDR3 sequences, roughly 7% of them seen just once. The specimen was CD8+ T cells not binding an NS4B(214-222) dextramer, sorted from PBMCs, collected 45 days after the yellow fever booster vaccination. These TCRs come from a man younger than 45 who received the YFV17D yellow fever vaccine.

This clonotype was seen ten or more times. The chain has TRBV25-1 and TRBJ2-1; 9 bases line up with TRBD2. The J segment lost 9 bases and the V segment lost 1 base, leaving 10 bases of the junction unmatched. This CDR3 spans 16 amino acids. The germline V gene encodes CDR1 MGHDK and CDR2 SYGVNS. CDR3 sequence: CASSESTSGALSEQFF. The CDR3, as DNA: TGTGCCAGCAGTGAATCGACTAGCGGCGCACTGAGTGAGCAGTTCTTC.

This clonotype came up many times. V usage is TRBV5-1 and J usage is TRBJ2-1, with D possibly being TRBD1 (5 bases). Trimming shortened V by 2 bases and J by 10 bases, and 7 bases separated the two germline ends. Germline V gene data show CDR1 as SGHRS and CDR2 as YFSETQ. This CDR3 spans 11 amino acids. DNA for the CDR3: TGCGCCAGCAGCTTCCGGACAGAGCAGTTCTTC. It yields the protein CASSFRTEQFF.

This clonotype was observed at least ten times. V gene TRBV11-2 combines with J gene TRBJ2-7; no firm D call. Per the germline V gene, CDR1 is SGHAT and CDR2 is FQNNGV. This CDR3 has 14 amino acids. With 0 bases removed from V and 3 bases from J, the gap between germline ends came to 9 bases. CDR3: CASSLEVSLYEQYF. In DNA, the CDR3 is TGTGCCAGCAGCTTAGAAGTCAGCCTCTACGAGCAGTACTTC.

The sample holds many counts of this clonotype. The CDR3 bases are TGTGCCAGCAGCACAGGAAGTTACGAGCAGTACTTC. Translation gives CASSTGSYEQYF. V is TRBV7-8 and J is TRBJ2-7; perhaps TRBD1 as D (5 bases). Germline V gives CDR1 SGHVS, CDR2 FQNEAQ. This CDR3 is 12 amino acids long. With 5 bases removed from V and 4 bases from J, the gap between germline ends came to 9 bases.

This clonotype has only a few counts. This chain joins TRBV29-1 and TRBJ2-1; D is ambiguous. Trimming cost V 4 bases and J 5 bases, with 6 bases left between them. The length of the CDR3 is 11 residues. The germline V gene encodes CDR1 SQVTM and CDR2 ANQGSEA. The CDR3: CSVVKHNEQFF. The CDR3 coding sequence is TGCAGCGTTGTTAAGCACAATGAGCAGTTCTTC.

This clonotype was counted many times. This sequence joins TRBV21-1 and TRBJ1-1; no DNA check was done on the table's D call, TRBD1. TRBV21-1 is classified as a pseudogene. CDR3 length: 11 amino acids. The CDR3 is CASTPGNEAFF. CDR3 sequence (DNA): TGTGCCAGCACCCCTGGGAATGAAGCTTTCTTT.

This clonotype showed up many times. The chain carries TRBV9 and TRBJ1-2; D is unclear. This CDR3 contains 12 residues. V was trimmed by 0 bases and J by 6 bases, leaving 6 bases between them. Germline V gene lookup returns CDR1 SGDLS and CDR2 YYNGEE. This chain's CDR3 is CASSVVRDGYTF. For the CDR3, the DNA is TGTGCCAGCAGCGTAGTTAGGGATGGCTACACCTTC.

This clonotype appeared many times. The V gene is TRBV7-9, the J gene TRBJ2-7, with 10 bases identical to TRBD1. Germline V gives CDR1 SEHNR, CDR2 FQNEAQ (reference sequence). The ends lost 8 bases at V and 2 bases at J; junction bases unmatched: 9. The CDR3 runs to 15 residues. The CDR3 nucleotides are TGTGCCAGCTACGCAACCGGGACAGGGGCCTACGAGCAGTACTTC. It specifies CASYATGTGAYEQYF.